This T cell receptor beta chain is drawn from a study of control samples from healthy donors and cancer patients. The method was immunoSEQ multiplex PCR; TCRdb's version includes in-frame clones alone and lacks a portion of them. This sample has 55,000 to 80,000 clones, with roughly 87% found just once. Trimming at V came to 1 base and at J to 6 bases, leaving 10 bases not matched to a gene. Germline V gene lookup returns CDR1 MNHEY and CDR2 SMNVEV (reference sequence). The CDR3 has 18 residues. V usage is TRBV27 and J usage is TRBJ1-6; 9 bases are a match to TRBD1. The sample was PBMCs. This TCR derives from a man in his 60s with colorectal cancer. The CDR3 coding sequence is TGTGCCAGCAGTTTATTAGGCGGGACAGGGACTTTTAATTCACCCCTCCACTTT. Translated: CASSLLGGTGTFNSPLHF.